The rows below give T cell receptor beta chains drawn from one sample of a study of CD8 T cells in Susac syndrome. TCRdb re-analysed the immunoSEQ multiplex PCR reads in MiXCR, keeping a single row per CDR3 protein. The data show hundreds of thousands of distinct CDR3 sequences, with just over 90% seen just once and 0.065% to 0.08% held by the top ten. The specimen sequenced was CD4+ T cells from PBMCs. The receptors here all came from a human donor with multiple sclerosis. CDR3s include the opening cysteine and the closing phenylalanine or tryptophan. The order of the fields is D gene, J gene, V gene, CDR3 DNA, CDR3 protein. The D gene is left open where the match is weak.

>.|TRBJ1-5|TRBV6-1
TGTGCCAGCAGTGAAGGGTCAGTATATCAGCCCCAGCATTTT
CASSEGSVYQPQHF
>.|TRBJ1-2|TRBV4-1
TGCGCCAGCAGCCAAGATCTCGGATTTTCGGATGGCTACACCTTC
CASSQDLGFSDGYTF
>TRBD2|TRBJ2-5|TRBV6-7
TGTGCCAGCAGTTACCCGGGGACTAAACAAGAGACCCAGTACTTC
CASSYPGTKQETQYF
>TRBD2|TRBJ2-5|TRBV20-1
TGCAGTGCTATAGGAAGCGGGATTGAGACCCAGTACTTC
CSAIGSGIETQYF
>.|TRBJ2-1|TRBV20-1
TGCAGTGCTCGAAGGGGTGCGGGTAGCTCCTACAATGAGCAGTTCTTC
CSARRGAGSSYNEQFF
>TRBD2|TRBJ2-3|TRBV5-4
TGTGCCAGCAGTCGGACTAGCAGGGATACGCAGTATTTT
CASSRTSRDTQYF
>TRBD2|TRBJ2-3|TRBV13
TGTGCCAGCAGCTTAAAAAGCGGGGCTCTTTCAGATACGCAGTATTTT
CASSLKSGALSDTQYF
>.|TRBJ2-3|TRBV15
TGTGCCACCAGCAGAGATCCCTCAGATACGCAGTATTTT
CATSRDPSDTQYF
>TRBD1|TRBJ2-5|TRBV24-1
TGTGCCGCCAGCGCGACAGGGGAGACCCAGTACTTC
CAASATGETQYF
>.|TRBJ1-6|TRBV28
TGTGCCAGCAGCCCGAGGAGCGGGGTAAGGAATTCACCCCTCCACTTT
CASSPRSGVRNSPLHF
>.|TRBJ1-1|TRBV12-3/TRBV12-4
TGTGCCAGCAGTTTAAAGATAGGGGATGGACCTTTCTTT
CASSLKIGDGPFF
>.|TRBJ2-2|TRBV6-2/TRBV6-3
TGTGCCAGTTCCCAGGGAGGGGAGCTGTTTTTT
CASSQGGELFF
>.|TRBJ2-5|TRBV9
TGTGCCAGCAGCGTAGGTCCAGGGCGCGAGACCCAGTACTTC
CASSVGPGRETQYF
>TRBD2|TRBJ2-2|TRBV20-1
TGCAGTGCTAGCAGACTAGCGGGGGTGAACACCGGGGAGCTGTTTTTT
CSASRLAGVNTGELFF